Shown below are 5 T cell receptor beta chains from a single sample sequenced in a study of cytomegalovirus exposure and HLA in healthy donors. The PCR was carried out with 60 Vbeta primers and 13 Jbeta primers. Sequenced by immunoSEQ multiplex PCR; TCRdb stores in-frame clones only, minus some. Recorded for this sample: some 53,000 clones. Source material: PBMCs. The receptor set was obtained from a woman aged 60-70 years in good health and CMV-seropositive.

The J gene is TRBJ1-6, the V gene TRBV5-4; tentative D call: TRBD1 (6 bases). The V gene lost 4 bases and the J gene lost 4 bases, with 15 bases spanning the gap. The CDR3 contains 16 residues. Germline V gene sequence: CDR1 SGHNT, CDR2 YYREEE (reference sequence). CDR3 region: CASSPTGTDYNSPLHF. In DNA form, the CDR3 reads TGTGCCAGCAGCCCCACAGGGACCGATTATAATTCACCCCTCCACTTT.

The chain recombines TRBV10-2 with TRBJ2-1; 10 bases align to TRBD2. Germline V lookup: CDR1 WSHSY, CDR2 SAAADI. There are 15 residues in the CDR3. Trimming removed 4 bases from V and 3 bases from J; junction bases left unmatched: 3. CDR3 in amino acids: CASSALAGVYNEQFF. Written as DNA, the CDR3 is TGCGCCAGCAGTGCGCTAGCGGGGGTCTACAATGAGCAGTTCTTC.

V gene TRBV23-1 combines with J gene TRBJ1-6; no clear D gene. TRBV23-1 is placed among ORFs of uncertain function. The ends were cut back, 4 bases at V and 8 bases at J, with 12 bases in the middle. CDR3 size: 14 residues. The DNA for the CDR3 is TGCGCCAGCAGTCCCCAGAGGCCCTATTCACCCCTCCACTTT. Its protein is CASSPQRPYSPLHF.

The chain combines TRBV5-6 with TRBJ1-5, with D uncertain. Germline CDR1 reads SGHDT; CDR2 reads YYEEEE. V dropped 2 bases and J dropped 4 bases, with 10 bases sitting between them. This CDR3 is 14 amino acids long. CDR3 nucleotide sequence: TGTGCCAGCAGCTTCGGGGTTAGGAATCAGCCCCAGCATTTT. Protein sequence: CASSFGVRNQPQHF.

This rearrangement joins TRBV27 to TRBJ1-5, with a tentative D call TRBD1 (5 bases). Germline loops: CDR1 MNHEY, CDR2 SMNVEV (reference sequence). The V gene lost 3 bases and the J gene lost 4 bases, with 7 bases spanning the gap. The CDR3 consists of 13 residues. The chain's CDR3 is CASSFGANQPQHF. CDR3 DNA: TGTGCCAGCAGTTTTGGGGCGAATCAGCCCCAGCATTTT.